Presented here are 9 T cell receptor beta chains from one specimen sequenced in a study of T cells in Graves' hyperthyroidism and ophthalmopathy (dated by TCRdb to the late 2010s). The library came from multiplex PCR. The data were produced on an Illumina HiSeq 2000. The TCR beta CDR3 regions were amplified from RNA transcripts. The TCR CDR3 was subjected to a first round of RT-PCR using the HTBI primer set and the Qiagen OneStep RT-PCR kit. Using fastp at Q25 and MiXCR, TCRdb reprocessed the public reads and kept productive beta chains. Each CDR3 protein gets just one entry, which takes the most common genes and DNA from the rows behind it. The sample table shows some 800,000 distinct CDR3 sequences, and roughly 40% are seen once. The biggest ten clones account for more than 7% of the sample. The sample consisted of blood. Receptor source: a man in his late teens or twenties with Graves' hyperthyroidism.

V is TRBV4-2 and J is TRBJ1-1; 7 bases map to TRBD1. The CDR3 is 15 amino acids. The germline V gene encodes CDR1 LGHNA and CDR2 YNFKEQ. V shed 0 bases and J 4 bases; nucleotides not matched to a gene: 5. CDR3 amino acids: CASSQDTGAGTEAFF. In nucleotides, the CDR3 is TGTGCCAGCAGCCAAGACACAGGGGCCGGCACTGAAGCTTTCTTT.

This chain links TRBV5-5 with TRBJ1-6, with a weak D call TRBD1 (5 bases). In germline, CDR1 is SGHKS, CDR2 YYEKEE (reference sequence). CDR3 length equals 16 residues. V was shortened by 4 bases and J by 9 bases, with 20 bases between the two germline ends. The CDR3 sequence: CASSSRRDARGSPLHF. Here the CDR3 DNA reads TGTGCCAGCAGCAGTCGCCGGGACGCTCGGGGTTCACCCCTCCACTTT. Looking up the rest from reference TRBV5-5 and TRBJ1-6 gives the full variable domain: DAGVTQSPTHLIKTRGQQVTLRCSPISGHKSVSWYQQVLGQGPQFIFQYYEKEERGRGNFPDRFSARQFPNYSSELNVNALLLGDSALYLCASSSRRDARGSPLHFGNGTRLTVT.

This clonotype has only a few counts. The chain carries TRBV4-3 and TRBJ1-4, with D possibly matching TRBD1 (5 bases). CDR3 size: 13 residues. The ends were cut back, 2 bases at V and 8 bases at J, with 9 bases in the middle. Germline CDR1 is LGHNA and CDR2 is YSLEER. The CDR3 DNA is TGCGCCAGCAGCCAACAGGGTAGGGAAAAACTGTTTTTT. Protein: CASSQQGREKLFF.

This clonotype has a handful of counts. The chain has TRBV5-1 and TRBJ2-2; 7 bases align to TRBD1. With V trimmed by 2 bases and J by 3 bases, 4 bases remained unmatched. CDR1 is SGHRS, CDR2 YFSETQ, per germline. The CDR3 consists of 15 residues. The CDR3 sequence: CASSLGQADTGELFF. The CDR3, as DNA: TGCGCCAGCAGCTTAGGACAGGCCGACACCGGGGAGCTGTTTTTT.

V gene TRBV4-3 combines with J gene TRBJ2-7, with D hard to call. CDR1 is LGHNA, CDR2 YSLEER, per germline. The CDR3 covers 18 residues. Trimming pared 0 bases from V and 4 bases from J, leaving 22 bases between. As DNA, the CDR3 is TGCGCCAGCAGCCAAGATGAGGCCGACTCGAGCTCCTCATACGAGCAGTACTTC. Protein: CASSQDEADSSSSYEQYF.

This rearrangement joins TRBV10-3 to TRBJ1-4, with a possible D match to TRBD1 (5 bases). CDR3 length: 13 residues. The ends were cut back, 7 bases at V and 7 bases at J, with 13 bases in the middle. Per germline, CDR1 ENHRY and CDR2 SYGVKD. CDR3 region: CAITGGRGEKLFF. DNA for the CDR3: TGTGCCATCACTGGGGGTCGGGGTGAAAAACTGTTTTTT.

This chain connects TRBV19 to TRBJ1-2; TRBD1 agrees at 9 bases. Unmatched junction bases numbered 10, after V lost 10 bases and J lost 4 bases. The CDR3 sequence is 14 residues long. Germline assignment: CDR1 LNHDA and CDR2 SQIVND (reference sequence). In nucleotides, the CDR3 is TGTGCCACTTTGAGACAGGGGGAAGGCTATGGCTACACCTTC. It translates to CATLRQGEGYGYTF. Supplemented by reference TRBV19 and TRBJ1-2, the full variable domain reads DGGITQSPKYLFRKEGQNVTLSCEQNLNHDAMYWYRQDPGQGLRLIYYSQIVNDFQKGDIAEGYSVSREKKESFPLTVTSAQKNPTAFYLCATLRQGEGYGYTFGSGTRLTVV.

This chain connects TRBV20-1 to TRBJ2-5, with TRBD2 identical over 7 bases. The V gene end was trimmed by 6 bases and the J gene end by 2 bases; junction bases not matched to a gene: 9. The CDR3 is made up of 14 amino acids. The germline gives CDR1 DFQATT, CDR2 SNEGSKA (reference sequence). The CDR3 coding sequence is TGCAGTGCACCGACCCTAGCGGTGCAAGAGACCCAGTACTTC. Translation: CSAPTLAVQETQYF.

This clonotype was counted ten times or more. The CDR3 region is CASKVDRAPNQPQHF. The CDR3 bases are TGTGCCAGCAAGGTGGATAGGGCGCCAAATCAGCCCCAGCATTTT. J is TRBJ1-5 and V is TRBV12-3 or TRBV12-4; no reliable D call. Trimming removed 7 bases from V and 4 bases from J, with 17 bases in between. The CDR3 covers 15 residues.